The sequence of this TCR beta chain was determined in a study of T cell responses to AZD1222 COVID-19 vaccine. Method: immunoSEQ multiplex PCR; TCRdb's copy keeps in-frame clones and lacks some. The table includes roughly 93,000 clones, roughly nine tenths detected once. The length of the CDR3 is 16 residues. The germline V gene encodes CDR1 ENHRY and CDR2 SYGVKD. Trimming left V 5 bases short and J 5 bases short, with 19 bases between. The sample consisted of peripheral blood, taken on day 0 of AZD1222 vaccination. This chain links TRBV10-3 with TRBJ2-1; D might be TRBD2 (6 bases). The receptor was derived from an adult in good health. The DNA of the CDR3 is TGTGCCATCAGTAACCCACGAATAGCGGAGCACAATGAGCAGTTCTTC. Amino acid sequence: CAISNPRIAEHNEQFF.